This T cell receptor beta chain comes out of a study of shared clonotypes between healthy human individuals. Study as a whole: The composition of the donors was a couple of women and three men aged 18 to 49.

V lost 0 bases, J lost 3 bases, and 10 bases lay in between. Germline CDR1 LNHNV, CDR2 YYDKDF (reference sequence). The CDR3 runs 15 residues. Sequencing used immunoSEQ multiplex PCR; TCRdb keeps in-frame clones, though not all of them. Of about 600,000 clones listed, roughly 79% are singletons. None of the donors, who were healthy HIV-negative adults, had recently had acute infections or vaccinations. Roughly 81 million PBMCs per unsorted sample were used for genomic DNA. The sequence came from a woman in her forties in good health. Some clones in this sample may be carry-over from other donors' samples. The sample comprised PBMCs. The rearrangement links TRBV15 to TRBJ2-3; D is possibly TRBD2 (6 bases). The CDR3 here is CATSRDREMTDTQYF. The CDR3 region has the DNA TGTGCCACCAGCAGAGATCGGGAGATGACAGATACGCAGTATTTT.